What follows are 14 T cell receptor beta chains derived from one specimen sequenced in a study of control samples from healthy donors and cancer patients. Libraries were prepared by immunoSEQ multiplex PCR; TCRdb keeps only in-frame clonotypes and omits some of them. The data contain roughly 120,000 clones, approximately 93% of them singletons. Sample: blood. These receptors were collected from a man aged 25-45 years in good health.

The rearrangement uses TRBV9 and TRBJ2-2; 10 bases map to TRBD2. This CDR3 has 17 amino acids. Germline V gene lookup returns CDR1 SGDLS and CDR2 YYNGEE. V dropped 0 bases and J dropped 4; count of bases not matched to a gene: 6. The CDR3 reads CASSVERGGLVTGELFF. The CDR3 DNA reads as TGTGCCAGCAGCGTAGAGCGGGGGGGCCTGGTCACCGGGGAGCTGTTTTTT.

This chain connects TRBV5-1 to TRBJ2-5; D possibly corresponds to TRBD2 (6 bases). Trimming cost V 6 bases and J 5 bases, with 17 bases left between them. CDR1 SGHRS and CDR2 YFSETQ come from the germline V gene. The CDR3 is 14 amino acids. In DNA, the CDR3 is TGCGCCAGCACCTTAGGAGGGGTTGGGGAGACCCAGTACTTC. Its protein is CASTLGGVGETQYF. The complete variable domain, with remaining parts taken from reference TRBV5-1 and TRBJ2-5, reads KAGVTQTPRYLIKTRGQQVTLSCSPISGHRSVSWYQQTPGQGLQFLFEYFSETQRNKGNFPGRFSGRQFSNSRSEMNVSTLELGDSALYLCASTLGGVGETQYFGPGTRLLVL.

This CDR3 is CSVEDRYGSGAFF. The DNA of the CDR3 is TGCAGCGTTGAAGATCGCTACGGATCGGGCGCTTTCTTT. The chain links TRBV29-1 to TRBJ1-1, with unresolved D. Germline V gives CDR1 SQVTM, CDR2 ANQGSEA. Trimming removed 0 bases at V and 11 bases at J, with 16 bases between. The CDR3 spans 13 residues.

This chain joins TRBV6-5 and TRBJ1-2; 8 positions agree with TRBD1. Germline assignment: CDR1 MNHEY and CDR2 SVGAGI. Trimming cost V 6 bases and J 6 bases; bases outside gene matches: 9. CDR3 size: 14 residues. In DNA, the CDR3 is TGTGCCAGCAGACCGGACAGGGCTAAGGATGGCTACACCTTC. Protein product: CASRPDRAKDGYTF.

The CDR3 nucleotides read TGTGCCAGCACCCGGACAGGGATCGCCGGGGAGCTGTTTTTT. Its protein is CASTRTGIAGELFF. This chain links TRBV6-5 with TRBJ2-2; 8 bases agree with TRBD1. The J segment lost 6 bases and the V segment lost 7 bases, leaving 7 bases of the junction unmatched. The CDR3 spans 14 residues. Germline V CDR1 and CDR2: MNHEY, SVGAGI.

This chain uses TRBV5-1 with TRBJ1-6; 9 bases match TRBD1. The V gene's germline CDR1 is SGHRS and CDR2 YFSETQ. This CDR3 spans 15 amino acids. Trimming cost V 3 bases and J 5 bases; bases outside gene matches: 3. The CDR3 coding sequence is TGCGCCAGCAGCTACCGGGACAGGGATAATTCACCCCTCCACTTT. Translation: CASSYRDRDNSPLHF.

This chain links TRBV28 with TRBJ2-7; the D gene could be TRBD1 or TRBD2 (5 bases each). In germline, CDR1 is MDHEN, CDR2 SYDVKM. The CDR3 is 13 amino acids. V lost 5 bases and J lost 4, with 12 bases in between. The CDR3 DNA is TGTGCCAGCAGTCGTAAGAGGGGTTACGAGCAGTACTTC. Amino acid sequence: CASSRKRGYEQYF.

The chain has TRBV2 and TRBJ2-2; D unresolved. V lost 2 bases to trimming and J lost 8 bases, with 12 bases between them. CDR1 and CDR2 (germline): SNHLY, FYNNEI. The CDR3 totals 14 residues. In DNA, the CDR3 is TGTGCCAGCAGTGAAACCCGGGCGGCGGGGGAGCTGTTTTTT. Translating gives CASSETRAAGELFF.

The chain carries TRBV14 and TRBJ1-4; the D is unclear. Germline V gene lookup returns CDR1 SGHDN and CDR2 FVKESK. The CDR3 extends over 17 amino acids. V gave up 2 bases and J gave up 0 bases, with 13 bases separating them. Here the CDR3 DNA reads TGTGCCAGCAGCCAACGGCAGCTTGATGCAACTAATGAAAAACTGTTTTTT. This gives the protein CASSQRQLDATNEKLFF.

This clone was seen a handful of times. The CDR3 sequence: CASSLDYNSPLHF. DNA for the CDR3: TGTGCCAGCAGCTTAGACTATAATTCACCCCTCCACTTT. The rearrangement links TRBV7-9 to TRBJ1-6, with D unclear. The CDR3 spans 13 residues. Trimming removed 1 base from V and 3 bases from J, with 1 base in between. Per the germline V gene, CDR1 is SEHNR and CDR2 is FQNEAQ (reference sequence).

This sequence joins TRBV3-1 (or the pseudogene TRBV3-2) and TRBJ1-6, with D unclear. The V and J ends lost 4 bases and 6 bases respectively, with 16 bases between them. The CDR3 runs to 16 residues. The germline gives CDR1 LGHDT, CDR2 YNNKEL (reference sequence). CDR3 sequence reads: CASSPKPDVFNSPLHF. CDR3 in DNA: TGTGCCAGCAGCCCTAAGCCCGACGTTTTTAATTCACCCCTCCACTTT.

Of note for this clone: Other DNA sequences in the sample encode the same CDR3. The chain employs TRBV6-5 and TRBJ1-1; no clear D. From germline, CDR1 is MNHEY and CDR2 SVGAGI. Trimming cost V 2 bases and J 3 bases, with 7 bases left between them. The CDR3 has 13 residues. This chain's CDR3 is CASSYGLDTEAFF. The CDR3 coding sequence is TGTGCCAGCAGTTACGGGCTGGACACTGAAGCTTTCTTT.

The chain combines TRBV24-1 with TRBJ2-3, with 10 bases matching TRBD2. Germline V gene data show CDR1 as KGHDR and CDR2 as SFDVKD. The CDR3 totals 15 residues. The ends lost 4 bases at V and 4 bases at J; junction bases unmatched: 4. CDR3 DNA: TGTGCCACCAGTGAGGAGCGGGGGGGATCAGATACGCAGTATTTT. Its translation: CATSEERGGSDTQYF.

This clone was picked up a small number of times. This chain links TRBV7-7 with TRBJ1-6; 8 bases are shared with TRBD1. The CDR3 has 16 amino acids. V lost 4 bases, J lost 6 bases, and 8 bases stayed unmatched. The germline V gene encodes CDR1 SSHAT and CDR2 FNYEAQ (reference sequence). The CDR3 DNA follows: TGTGCCAGCAGCTCCGCGGACAGGGTGTGTAATTCACCCCTCCACTTT. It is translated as CASSSADRVCNSPLHF.